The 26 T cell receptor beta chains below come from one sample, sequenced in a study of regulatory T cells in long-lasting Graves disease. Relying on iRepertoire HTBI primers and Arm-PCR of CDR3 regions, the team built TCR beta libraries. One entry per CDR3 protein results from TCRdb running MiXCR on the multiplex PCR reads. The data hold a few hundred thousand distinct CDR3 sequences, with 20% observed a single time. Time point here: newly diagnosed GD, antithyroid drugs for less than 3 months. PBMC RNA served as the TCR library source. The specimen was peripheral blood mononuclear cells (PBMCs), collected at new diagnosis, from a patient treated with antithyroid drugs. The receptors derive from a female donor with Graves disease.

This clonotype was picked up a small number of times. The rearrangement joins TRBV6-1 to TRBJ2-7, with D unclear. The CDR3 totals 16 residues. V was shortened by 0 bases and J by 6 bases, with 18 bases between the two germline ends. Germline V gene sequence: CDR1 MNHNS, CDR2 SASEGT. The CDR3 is CASSEALGRPSGEQYF. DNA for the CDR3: TGTGCCAGCAGTGAAGCGCTGGGCCGGCCCTCCGGCGAGCAGTACTTC.

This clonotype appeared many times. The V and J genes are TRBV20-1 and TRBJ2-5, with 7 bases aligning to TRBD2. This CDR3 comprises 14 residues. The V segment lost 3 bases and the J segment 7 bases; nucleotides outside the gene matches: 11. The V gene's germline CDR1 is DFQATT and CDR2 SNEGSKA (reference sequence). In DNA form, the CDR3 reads TGCAGTGCTAGGCGAAGCGGGATGAGGGGGACCCAGTACTTC. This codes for CSARRSGMRGTQYF.

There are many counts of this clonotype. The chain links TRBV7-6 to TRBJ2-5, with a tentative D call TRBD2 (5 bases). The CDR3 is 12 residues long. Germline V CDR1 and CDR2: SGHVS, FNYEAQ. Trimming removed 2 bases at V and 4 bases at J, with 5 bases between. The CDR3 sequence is CASSLTRETQYF. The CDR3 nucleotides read TGTGCCAGCAGCTTAACTAGAGAGACCCAGTACTTC.

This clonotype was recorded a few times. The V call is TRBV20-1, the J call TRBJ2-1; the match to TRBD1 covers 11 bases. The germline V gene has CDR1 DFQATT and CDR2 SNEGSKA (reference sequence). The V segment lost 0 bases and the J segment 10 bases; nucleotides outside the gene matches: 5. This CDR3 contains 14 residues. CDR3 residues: CSARDGQGAYEQFF. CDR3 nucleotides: TGCAGTGCTAGAGACGGACAGGGGGCGTACGAGCAGTTCTTC.

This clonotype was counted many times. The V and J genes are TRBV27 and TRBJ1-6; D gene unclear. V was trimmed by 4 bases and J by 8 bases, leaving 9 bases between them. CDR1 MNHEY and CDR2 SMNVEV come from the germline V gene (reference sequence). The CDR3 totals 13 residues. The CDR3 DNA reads TGTGCCAGCAGTTCGAACGGAGATTCACCCCTCCACTTT. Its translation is CASSSNGDSPLHF.

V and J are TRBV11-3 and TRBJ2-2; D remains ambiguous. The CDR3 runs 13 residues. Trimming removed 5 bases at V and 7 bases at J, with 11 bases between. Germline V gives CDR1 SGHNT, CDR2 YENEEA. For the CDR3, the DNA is TGTGCCAGCAGCCCCAGGACCCACGGGGAGCTGTTTTTT. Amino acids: CASSPRTHGELFF.

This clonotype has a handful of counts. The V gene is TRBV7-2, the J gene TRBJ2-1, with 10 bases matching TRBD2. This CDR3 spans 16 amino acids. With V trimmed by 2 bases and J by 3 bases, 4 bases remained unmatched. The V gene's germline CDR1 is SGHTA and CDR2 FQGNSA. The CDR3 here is CASSLMGLAYYNEQFF. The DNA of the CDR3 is TGTGCCAGCAGCTTAATGGGACTAGCGTACTACAATGAGCAGTTCTTC.

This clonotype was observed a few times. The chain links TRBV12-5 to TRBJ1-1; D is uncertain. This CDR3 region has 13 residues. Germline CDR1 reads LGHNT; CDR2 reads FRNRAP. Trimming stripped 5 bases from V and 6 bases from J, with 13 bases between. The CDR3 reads CASGNNARSEAFF. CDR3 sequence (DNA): TGTGCTAGTGGTAACAACGCGAGATCTGAAGCTTTCTTT.

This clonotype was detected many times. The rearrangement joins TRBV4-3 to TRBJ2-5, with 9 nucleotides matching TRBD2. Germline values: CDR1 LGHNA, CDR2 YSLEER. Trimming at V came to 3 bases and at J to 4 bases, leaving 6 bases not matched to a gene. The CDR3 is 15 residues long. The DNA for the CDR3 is TGCGCCAGCAGCCAGCTAGCGGGATGGGGAGAGACCCAGTACTTC. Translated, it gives CASSQLAGWGETQYF.

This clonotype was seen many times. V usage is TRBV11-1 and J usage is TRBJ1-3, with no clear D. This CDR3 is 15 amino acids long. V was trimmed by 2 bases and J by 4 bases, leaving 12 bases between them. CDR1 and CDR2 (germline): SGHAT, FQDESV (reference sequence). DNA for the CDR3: TGTGCCAGCAGCTTAAACTTCAGTCCCGGAAACACCATATATTTT. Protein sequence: CASSLNFSPGNTIYF.

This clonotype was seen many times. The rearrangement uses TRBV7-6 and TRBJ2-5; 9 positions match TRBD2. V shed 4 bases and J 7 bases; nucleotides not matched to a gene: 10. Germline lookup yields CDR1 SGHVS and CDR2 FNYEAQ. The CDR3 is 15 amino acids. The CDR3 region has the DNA TGTGCCAGCAGCTCCGCGATTAGCGGGGGAGGGACCCAGTACTTC. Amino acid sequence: CASSSAISGGGTQYF.

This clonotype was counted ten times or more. CDR3: CASSPGQYYGYTF. DNA for the CDR3: TGCGCCAGCAGCCCGGGACAGTACTATGGCTACACCTTC. V usage is TRBV4-1 and J usage is TRBJ1-2; 7 nucleotides match TRBD1. With V trimmed by 4 bases and J by 3 bases, 2 bases remained unmatched. Germline CDR1 and CDR2: MGHRA and YSYEKL. The CDR3 loop spans 13 amino acids.

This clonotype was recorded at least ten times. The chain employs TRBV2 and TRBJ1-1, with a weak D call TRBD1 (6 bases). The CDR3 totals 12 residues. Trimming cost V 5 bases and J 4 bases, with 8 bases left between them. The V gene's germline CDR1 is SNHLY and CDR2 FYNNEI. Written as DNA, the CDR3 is TGTGCCAGCAGTCAGGGGACCACTGAAGCTTTCTTT. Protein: CASSQGTTEAFF.

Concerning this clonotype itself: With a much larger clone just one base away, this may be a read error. The CDR3 bases are TGTGCCAGCAGCTTAGGATCCCGGGGGGCTTCAGATACGCAGTATTTT. Its protein product is CASSLGSRGASDTQYF. The chain employs TRBV13 and TRBJ2-3, with a possible D match to TRBD2 (7 bases). The CDR3 is 16 residues long. V lost 0 bases and J 4 bases, leaving 14 bases between the germline ends. Germline V gene lookup returns CDR1 PRHDT and CDR2 FYEKMQ (reference sequence).

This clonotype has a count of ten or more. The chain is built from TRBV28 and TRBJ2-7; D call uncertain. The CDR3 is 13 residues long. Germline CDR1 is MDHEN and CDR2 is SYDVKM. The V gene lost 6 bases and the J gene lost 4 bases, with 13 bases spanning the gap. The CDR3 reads CASSPRLFYEQYF. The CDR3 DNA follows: TGTGCCAGCAGCCCTAGGCTGTTTTACGAGCAGTACTTC.

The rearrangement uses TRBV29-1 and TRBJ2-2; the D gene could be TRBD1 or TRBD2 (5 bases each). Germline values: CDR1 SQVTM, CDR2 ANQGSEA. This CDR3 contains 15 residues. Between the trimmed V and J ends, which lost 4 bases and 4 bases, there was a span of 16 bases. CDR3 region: CSVGQSGSGTGELFF. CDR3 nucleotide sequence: TGCAGCGTTGGACAGTCGGGGTCGGGCACCGGGGAGCTGTTTTTT.

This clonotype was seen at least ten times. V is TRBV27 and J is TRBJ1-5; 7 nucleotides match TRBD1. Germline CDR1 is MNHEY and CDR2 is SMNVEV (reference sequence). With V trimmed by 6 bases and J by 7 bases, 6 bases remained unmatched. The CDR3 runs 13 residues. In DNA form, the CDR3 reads TGTGCCAGCAGCTTACAGGGGTGGCAGCCCCAGCATTTT. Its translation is CASSLQGWQPQHF.

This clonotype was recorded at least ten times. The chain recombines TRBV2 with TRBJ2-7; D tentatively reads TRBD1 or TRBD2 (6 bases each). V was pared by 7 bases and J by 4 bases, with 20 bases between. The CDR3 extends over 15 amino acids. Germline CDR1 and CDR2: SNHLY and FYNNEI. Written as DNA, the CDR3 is TGTGCCAGCAAGGGTTTCCGGGGGCGATCTTACGAGCAGTACTTC. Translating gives CASKGFRGRSYEQYF.

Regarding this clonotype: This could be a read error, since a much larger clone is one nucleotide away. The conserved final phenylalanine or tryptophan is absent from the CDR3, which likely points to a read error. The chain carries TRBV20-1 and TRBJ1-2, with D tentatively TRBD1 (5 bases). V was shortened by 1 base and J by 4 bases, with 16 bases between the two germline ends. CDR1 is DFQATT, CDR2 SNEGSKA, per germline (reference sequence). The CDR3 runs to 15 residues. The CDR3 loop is CSARARDWALYGYTL. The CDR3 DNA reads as TGCAGTGCTAGAGCCCGGGACTGGGCCCTCTATGGCTACACCCTC.

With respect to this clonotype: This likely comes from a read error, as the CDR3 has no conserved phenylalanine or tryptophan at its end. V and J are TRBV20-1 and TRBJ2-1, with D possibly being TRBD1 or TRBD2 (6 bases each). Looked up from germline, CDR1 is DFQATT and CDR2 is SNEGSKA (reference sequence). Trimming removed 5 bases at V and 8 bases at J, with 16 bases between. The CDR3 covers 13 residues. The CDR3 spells CSAPTFGGHEQFL. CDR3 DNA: TGCAGTGCTCCAACCTTTGGGGGGCATGAGCAGTTCCTC.

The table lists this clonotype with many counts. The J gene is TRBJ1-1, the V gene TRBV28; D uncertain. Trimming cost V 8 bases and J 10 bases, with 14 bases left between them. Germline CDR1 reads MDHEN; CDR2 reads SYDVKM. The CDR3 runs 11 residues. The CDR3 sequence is CASLSGFGAFF. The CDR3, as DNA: TGTGCCAGCCTTTCCGGGTTTGGAGCTTTCTTT.

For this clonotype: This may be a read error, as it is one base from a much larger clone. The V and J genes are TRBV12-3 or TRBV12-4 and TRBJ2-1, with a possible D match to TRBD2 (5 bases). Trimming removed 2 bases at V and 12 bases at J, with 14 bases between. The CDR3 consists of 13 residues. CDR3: CASSLLGDDGQFF. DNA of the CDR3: TGTGCCAGCAGTTTATTGGGAGATGATGGGCAGTTCTTC.

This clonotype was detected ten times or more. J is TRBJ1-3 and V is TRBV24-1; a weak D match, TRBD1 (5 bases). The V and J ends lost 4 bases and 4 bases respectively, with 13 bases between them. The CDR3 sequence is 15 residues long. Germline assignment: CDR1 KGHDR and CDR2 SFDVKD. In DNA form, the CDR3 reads TGTGCCACCAGTGACTCCAGGGTGTCCGGAAACACCATATATTTT. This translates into CATSDSRVSGNTIYF.

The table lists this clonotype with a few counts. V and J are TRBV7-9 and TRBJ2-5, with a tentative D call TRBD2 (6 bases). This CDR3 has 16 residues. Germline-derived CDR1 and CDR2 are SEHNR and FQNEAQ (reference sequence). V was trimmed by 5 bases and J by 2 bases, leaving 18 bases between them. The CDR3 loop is CASSPTGGEFQETQYF. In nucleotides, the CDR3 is TGTGCCAGCAGCCCGACTGGCGGGGAGTTTCAAGAGACCCAGTACTTC.

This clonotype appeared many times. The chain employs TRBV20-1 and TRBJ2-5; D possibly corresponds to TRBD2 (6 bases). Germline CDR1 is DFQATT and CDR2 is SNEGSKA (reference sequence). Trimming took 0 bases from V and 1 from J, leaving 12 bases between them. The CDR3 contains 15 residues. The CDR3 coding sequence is TGCAGTGCTAGAGATCCCGGGGGAGCCCAAGAGACCCAGTACTTC. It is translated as CSARDPGGAQETQYF.

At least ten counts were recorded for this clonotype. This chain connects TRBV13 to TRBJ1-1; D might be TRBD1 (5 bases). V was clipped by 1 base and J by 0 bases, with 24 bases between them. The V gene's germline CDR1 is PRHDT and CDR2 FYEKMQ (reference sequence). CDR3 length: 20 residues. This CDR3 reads CASSLEGFGTQGEMNTEAFF. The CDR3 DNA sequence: TGTGCCAGCAGCTTAGAAGGGTTCGGGACCCAAGGGGAAATGAACACTGAAGCTTTCTTT.